This entry is about one TCR beta chain. Its antigen is still unknown. The PCR made use of 60 Vbeta and 13 Jbeta primers. Produced via immunoSEQ multiplex PCR; TCRdb's table is partial and in-frame only. The sample lists fewer than 140,000 clones; 71% were seen once. This specimen comes from a study of cytomegalovirus exposure and HLA in healthy donors. Study-wide points: It was reportedly the case that the classifier diagnosed cytomegalovirus status with high specificity and sensitivity. In a later analysis, about 17,000 TCR beta sequences were associated with HLA alleles at 0.05 false discovery rate. Several of the most significant clusters appeared, in a later analysis, to be linked to common viral pathogens.

The CDR3 covers 15 residues. Germline V gene data show CDR1 as SGHVS and CDR2 as FQNEAQ. Trimming at V came to 4 bases and at J to 7 bases, leaving 10 bases not matched to a gene. Specimen: PBMCs. The rearrangement joins TRBV7-8 to TRBJ2-3, with 8 bases identical to TRBD2. The sequence was collected from a female donor in good health and CMV-seronegative. Here the CDR3 reads CASSSSSGRGNTQYF. The CDR3, as DNA: TGTGCCAGCAGCTCATCGAGCGGGAGAGGTAATACGCAGTATTTT.